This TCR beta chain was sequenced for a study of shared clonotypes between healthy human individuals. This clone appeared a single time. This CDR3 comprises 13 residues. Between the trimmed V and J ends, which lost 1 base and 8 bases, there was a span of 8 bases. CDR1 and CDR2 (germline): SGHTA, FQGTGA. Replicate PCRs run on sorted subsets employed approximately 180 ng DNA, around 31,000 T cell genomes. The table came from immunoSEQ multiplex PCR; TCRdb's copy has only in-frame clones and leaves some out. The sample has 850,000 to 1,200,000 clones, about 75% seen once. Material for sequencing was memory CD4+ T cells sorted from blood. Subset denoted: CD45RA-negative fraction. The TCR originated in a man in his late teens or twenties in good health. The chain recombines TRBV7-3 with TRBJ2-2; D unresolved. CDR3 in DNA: TGTGCCAGCAGCTTAATGGTCGGGGGGGAGCTGTTTTTT. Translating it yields CASSLMVGGELFF.